This T cell receptor (beta chain) stems from a study of cytomegalovirus exposure and HLA in healthy donors. Study at large: Inside one of the first data releases sat some 93 million unique TCRs taken from HLA-typed donors. For the roughly 400 genotyped donors, more than 65% fell within the Caucasian-associated ancestry cluster.

V gave up 0 bases and J gave up 5 bases; unmatched junction bases: 5. CDR1 SGHAT and CDR2 FQNNGV come from the germline V gene. CDR3 length: 15 residues. The PCR contained 60 Vbeta and 13 Jbeta primers. Libraries were prepared by immunoSEQ multiplex PCR; TCRdb keeps only in-frame clonotypes and omits some of them. Counted here are approximately 180,000 clones, roughly 13% occurring once; the ten biggest clones make up under 10%. Study observations and caveats: According to reports, the classifier identified cytomegalovirus status with high specificity and sensitivity. Immune exposure was documented only through CMV serostatus.

This clone was recorded a few times. What it recognizes is unknown. Sequencing input: PBMCs. This TCR derives from a man between 45 and 60 years old in good health and CMV-seropositive. This sequence joins TRBV11-2 and TRBJ2-5; 8 positions match TRBD2. The CDR3 bases are TGTGCCAGCAGCTTAGATGGGCGGGGGGACGAGACCCAGTACTTC. Protein sequence: CASSLDGRGDETQYF.